Listed below are T cell receptor beta chains from one sample, sequenced in a study of cytomegalovirus exposure and HLA in healthy donors. Here immunoSEQ multiplex PCR was the method, and the copy in TCRdb shows in-frame clones only, minus some. The sample records around 41,000 clones, under 60% being singletons. The sequencing input was PBMCs. These receptors came from a man aged 55 to 70 in good health and CMV-seronegative. CDR3s include the opening cysteine and the closing phenylalanine or tryptophan. The D gene is left open where the match is weak. Size is stated for part of the rows, as once, few or many counts, or as a class when the clone is expanded.

V gene	J gene	clone size	D gene	CDR3 length	CDR3 DNA	CDR3 protein
TRBV6-1	TRBJ1-2	NA	TRBD1	14	TGTGCCAGCAGTGTTGGACAGGGGGACTATGGCTACACCTTC	CASSVGQGDYGYTF
TRBV29-1	TRBJ1-2	few	TRBD1	14	TGCAGCGATCAAAGCAGGGGGCGCGACTATGGCTACACCTTC	CSDQSRGRDYGYTF
TRBV2	TRBJ1-5	NA	NA	15	TGTGCCAGCAGTCCTGGGGGGGGCTCAGAACAGCCCCAGCATTTT	CASSPGGGSEQPQHF
TRBV27	TRBJ1-1	NA	TRBD1	14	TGTGCCAGCAGTGCGAGGACAGGGCTCGGGGAAGCTTTCTTT	CASSARTGLGEAFF
TRBV28	TRBJ2-1	NA	NA	14	TGTGCCAGCAGTTTTGGCGGGCCCCTCCATGAGCAGTTCTTC	CASSFGGPLHEQFF
TRBV14	TRBJ1-1	NA	NA	13	TGTGCCAGCAGCCCCGGGACAAACACTGAAGCTTTCTTT	CASSPGTNTEAFF
TRBV6-5	TRBJ2-7	NA	TRBD1	16	TGTGCCAGCAGTTCTCCTTTCAGGGGGACCCCCTACGAGCAGTACTTC	CASSSPFRGTPYEQYF
TRBV29-1	TRBJ1-2	NA	TRBD1	12	TGCAGCGCCCGGACAGGCCAGTATGGCTACACCTTC	CSARTGQYGYTF
TRBV19	TRBJ1-3	few	NA	11	TGTGCCAGTACGTCTGGAAACACCATATATTTT	CASTSGNTIYF
TRBV4-1	TRBJ2-7	NA	TRBD2	15	TGCGCCAGCAGCCAAGGATCAGCGGGAGGATACGAGCAGTACTTC	CASSQGSAGGYEQYF
TRBV10-3	TRBJ2-1	NA	NA	13	TGTGCCATCAGCGAGCCGGGACACCAACTGCAGTTCTTC	CAISEPGHQLQFF
TRBV6-6	TRBJ1-5	NA	NA	15	TGTGCCAGCAGCCCGGGGGGGCTTAGCAATCAGCCCCAGCATTTT	CASSPGGLSNQPQHF
TRBV5-6	TRBJ1-1	NA	NA	13	TGTGCCAGCAGCTTAGACAGGCCAACTGAAGCTTTCTTT	CASSLDRPTEAFF
TRBV5-4	TRBJ2-5	many	NA	13	TGTGCCAGCAGCTTGGGCAGGCAAGAGACCCAGTACTTC	CASSLGRQETQYF
TRBV5-6	TRBJ1-5	NA	NA	16	TGTGCCAGCAGCTTTTCCGGGACTGGAAGCAATCAGCCCCAGCATTTT	CASSFSGTGSNQPQHF
TRBV5-1	TRBJ1-4	NA	NA	14	TGCGCCAGCAGTGTGGACAGACCGAATGAAAAACTGTTTTTT	CASSVDRPNEKLFF
TRBV9	TRBJ2-7	NA	NA	15	TGTGCCAGCAGCGCTTCCGCGGGGAGCTCCTACGAGCAGTACTTC	CASSASAGSSYEQYF
TRBV19	TRBJ1-2	NA	NA	13	TGTGCCAGTAGTATAGACAGGATTAATGGCTACACCTTC	CASSIDRINGYTF
TRBV6-6	TRBJ1-1	NA	TRBD1	15	TGTGCCAGCAGTTTCTCGGGACAGGGGAACACTGAAGCTTTCTTT	CASSFSGQGNTEAFF
TRBV2	TRBJ2-1	NA	NA	14	TGTGCCAGCAGTGGCCGCCCGGGTGACAATGAGCAGTTCTTC	CASSGRPGDNEQFF
TRBV28	TRBJ1-5	NA	TRBD1	14	TGTGCCAGCGGGACGGGACAGGGAGGACAGCCCCAGCATTTT	CASGTGQGGQPQHF
TRBV19	TRBJ1-1	NA	TRBD1	14	TGTGCCAGTAGTCTCGGGACAGGGGGCACTGAAGCTTTCTTT	CASSLGTGGTEAFF
TRBV18	TRBJ1-5	NA	NA	14	TGTGCCAGCTCACCCCGGGGAAGCAATCAGCCCCAGCATTTT	CASSPRGSNQPQHF
TRBV27	TRBJ2-7	few	NA	15	TGTGCCAGCAGCTCTTCTAGGGGGGGAATCTACGAGCAGTACTTC	CASSSSRGGIYEQYF
TRBV15	TRBJ2-3	medium-sized	TRBD2	13	TGTGCCTCAGGGAGGGGCGGCACAGATACGCAGTATTTT	CASGRGGTDTQYF
TRBV11-1	TRBJ2-5	NA	NA	13	TGTGCCAGCAGCTTGTCCTTAATTGAGACCCAGTACTTC	CASSLSLIETQYF
TRBV6-5	TRBJ2-1	NA	NA	12	TGTGCCAGCAGCCCCGGGGGCAATGAGCAGTTCTTC	CASSPGGNEQFF
TRBV6-6	TRBJ1-2	few	TRBD1	15	TGTGCCAGCAGTTCCTACACAGGGGGTGGCTATGGCTACACCTTC	CASSSYTGGGYGYTF
TRBV7-8	TRBJ2-7	NA	TRBD1	11	TGTGCCACAGGACAGGGGCCCGAGCAGTACTTC	CATGQGPEQYF
TRBV4-2	TRBJ2-7	NA	TRBD2	16	TGTGCCAGCAGCCAAGACTTCGGCGGGGGGAACTACGAGCAGTACTTC	CASSQDFGGGNYEQYF
TRBV9	TRBJ2-1	NA	NA	15	TGTGCCAGCAGCACCCTTATTAGCTCCTACAATGAGCAGTTCTTC	CASSTLISSYNEQFF
TRBV27	TRBJ2-6	NA	NA	14	TGTGCCAGCCGCTCAGTCTCCGGGGCCAACGTCCTGACTTTC	CASRSVSGANVLTF
TRBV19	TRBJ2-5	NA	NA	11	TGTGCCAGTAGGGCGGGGGAGACCCAGTACTTC	CASRAGETQYF
TRBV29-1	TRBJ2-7	NA	NA	11	TGCAGCGTTCAGGGTGGATACGAGCAGTACTTC	CSVQGGYEQYF
TRBV6-5	TRBJ1-1	NA	NA	15	TGTGCCAGCAAAGAGGGATCGGGGTTTCGCACTGAAGCTTTCTTT	CASKEGSGFRTEAFF
TRBV6-6	TRBJ2-7	NA	TRBD1	13	TGTGCCAGCGGGCTGGACAGGGCCCACGAGCAGTACTTC	CASGLDRAHEQYF
TRBV7-7	TRBJ2-1	NA	NA	15	TGTGCCAGCAGCTTAGGGGTCCTTACAGACAATGAGCAGTTCTTC	CASSLGVLTDNEQFF
TRBV14	TRBJ2-3	NA	NA	14	TGTGCCAGCAGCCAGGAACCAGGGTCTCGTTGGCAGTATTTT	CASSQEPGSRWQYF
TRBV4-1	TRBJ2-1	NA	TRBD2	15	TGCGCCAGCAGCCAAGTTACTAGCGGGAACAATGAGCAGTTCTTC	CASSQVTSGNNEQFF
TRBV7-2	TRBJ2-6	NA	TRBD1	15	TGTGCCAGCAGCTCGGACAGGGCTGGGGCCAACGTCCTGACTTTC	CASSSDRAGANVLTF
TRBV11-2	TRBJ1-1	NA	NA	14	TGTGCCAGCAGGTTCAGACGGGTGAACACTGAAGCTTTCTTT	CASRFRRVNTEAFF
TRBV7-2	TRBJ2-1	few	TRBD2	16	TGTGCCAGCAGCCTTGGGAGACTAGCGGGAACCGGTGAGCAGTTCTTC	CASSLGRLAGTGEQFF
TRBV7-9	TRBJ2-5	NA	NA	15	TGTGCCAGCAGCGTATCTCAGGGCCTACAAGAGACCCAGTACTTC	CASSVSQGLQETQYF
TRBV7-9	TRBJ1-2	NA	NA	13	TGTGCCAGCAGCTCGGACAATCTCTATGGCTACACCTTC	CASSSDNLYGYTF
TRBV2	TRBJ2-6	NA	NA	15	TGTGCCAGCAATCTAGACTACGCTGGGGCCAACGTCCTGACTTTC	CASNLDYAGANVLTF
TRBV9	TRBJ1-1	NA	NA	15	TGTGCCAGCAGCACGCCTAATGGGGGAGGGACTGAAGCTTTCTTT	CASSTPNGGGTEAFF
TRBV29-1	TRBJ2-1	NA	NA	12	TGCAGCGTTGAACTCTTATCTAATGAGCAGTTCTTC	CSVELLSNEQFF
TRBV30	TRBJ1-5	once	NA	14	TGTGCCTGGAGTCCGAGACAGATCAATCAGCCCCAGCATTTT	CAWSPRQINQPQHF
TRBV30	TRBJ2-5	NA	NA	12	TGTGCCTGGAGTGTACAGGGTGAGACCCAGTACTTC	CAWSVQGETQYF
TRBV30	TRBJ1-3	NA	NA	15	TGTGCCTGGAGTGCATCGAGACAGGCTGGAAACACCATATATTTT	CAWSASRQAGNTIYF
TRBV19	TRBJ2-5	few	TRBD1	15	TGTGCCAGTAGTATGGGACAGGGGTACCAAGAGACCCAGTACTTC	CASSMGQGYQETQYF
TRBV27	TRBJ2-5	NA	NA	14	TGTGCCAGCAGTTTACAGGCGCAGGGTGTGACCCAGTACTTC	CASSLQAQGVTQYF
TRBV6-4	TRBJ1-2	NA	TRBD1	16	TGTGCCAGCAGTGACTCTAGCGCAGGGGGCGTGTATGGCTACACCTTC	CASSDSSAGGVYGYTF